The subject of this entry is one TCR beta chain. In the source study's methods: From reference gene primer amplification, estimates of nucleated cell counts were derived. Repertoires were generated with immunoSEQ multiplex PCR, while TCRdb's copy carries only in-frame clones and drops some. D and trimming were read from the DNA, whereas the V and J calls and clone size are those reported in that table. Here the sample spans some 99,000 clones, about 82% being singletons. This specimen belongs to a study of blood T cell repertoires in COVID-19. The overall study: Sites across the United States, Italy and Spain contributed samples from acute and convalescent COVID-19. T cells, B-cell-depleted T cells, or PBMCs supplied cDNA or gDNA.

J was trimmed by 7 bases and V by 4 bases; bases with no gene match: 13. There are 15 residues in the CDR3. Germline-derived CDR1 and CDR2 are MGHRA and YSYEKL. Sequenced: peripheral blood. This clonotype was obtained from an older woman in a cohort sampled during active or convalescent COVID-19. The chain carries TRBV4-1 and TRBJ2-7; 7 bases agree with TRBD2. CDR3 coding DNA: TGCGCCAGCAGCCTCCTACTAGCGACGGTGGGGGAGCAGTACTTC. Protein sequence: CASSLLLATVGEQYF.